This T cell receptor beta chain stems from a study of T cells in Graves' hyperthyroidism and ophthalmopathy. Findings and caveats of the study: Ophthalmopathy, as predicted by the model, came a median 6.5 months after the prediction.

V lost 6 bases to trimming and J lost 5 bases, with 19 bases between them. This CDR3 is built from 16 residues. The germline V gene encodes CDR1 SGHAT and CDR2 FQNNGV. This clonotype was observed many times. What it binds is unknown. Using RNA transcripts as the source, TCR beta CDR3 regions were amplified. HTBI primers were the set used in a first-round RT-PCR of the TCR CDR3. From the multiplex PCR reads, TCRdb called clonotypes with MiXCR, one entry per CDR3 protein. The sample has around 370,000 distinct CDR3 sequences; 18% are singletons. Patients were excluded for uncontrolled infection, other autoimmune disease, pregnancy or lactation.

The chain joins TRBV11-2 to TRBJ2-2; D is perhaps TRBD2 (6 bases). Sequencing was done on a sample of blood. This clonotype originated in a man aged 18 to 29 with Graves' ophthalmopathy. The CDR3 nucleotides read TGTGCCAGCAGGCATTACACGGCAGGGAGGACCGGGGAGCTGTTTTTT. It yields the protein CASRHYTAGRTGELFF.